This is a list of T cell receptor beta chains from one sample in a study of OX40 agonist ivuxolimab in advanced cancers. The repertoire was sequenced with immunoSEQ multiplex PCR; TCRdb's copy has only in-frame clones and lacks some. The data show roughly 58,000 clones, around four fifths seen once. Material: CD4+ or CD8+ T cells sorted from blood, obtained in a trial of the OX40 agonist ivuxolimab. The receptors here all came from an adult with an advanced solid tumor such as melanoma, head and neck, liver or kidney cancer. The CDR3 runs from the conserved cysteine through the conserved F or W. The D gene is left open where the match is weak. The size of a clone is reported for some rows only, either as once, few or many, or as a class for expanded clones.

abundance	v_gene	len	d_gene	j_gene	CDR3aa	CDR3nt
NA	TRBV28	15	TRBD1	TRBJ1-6	CASRLTGGLNSPLHF	TGTGCCAGCAGATTGACAGGGGGTTTGAATTCACCCCTCCACTTT
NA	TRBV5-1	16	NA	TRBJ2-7	CASSHGGSRSSYEQYF	TGCGCCAGCAGCCATGGGGGCAGTCGAAGCTCCTACGAGCAGTACTTC
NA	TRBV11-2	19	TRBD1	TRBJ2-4	CASSPGQVGGLLAKNIQYF	TGTGCCAGCAGCCCGGGACAGGTCGGTGGGTTACTGGCCAAAAACATTCAGTACTTC
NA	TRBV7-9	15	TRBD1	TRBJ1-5	CASSRGGTAHQPQHF	TGTGCCAGCAGCCGAGGGGGGACAGCCCATCAGCCCCAGCATTTT
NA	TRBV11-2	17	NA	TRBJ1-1	CASSSTGYSFGNTEAFF	TGTGCCAGCAGCTCTACAGGCTATTCTTTTGGGAACACTGAAGCTTTCTTT
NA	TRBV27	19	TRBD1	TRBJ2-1	CASSPRDRATLSSYNEQFF	TGTGCCAGCAGTCCCCGGGACAGGGCGACCTTGAGCTCCTACAATGAGCAGTTCTTC
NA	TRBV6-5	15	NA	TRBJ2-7	CASSYLQLDLYEQYF	TGTGCCAGCAGTTACTTACAACTGGATTTATACGAGCAGTACTTC
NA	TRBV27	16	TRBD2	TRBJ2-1	CASSLIFGGRVNEQFF	TGTGCCAGCAGTTTAATCTTTGGCGGGAGGGTTAATGAGCAGTTCTTC
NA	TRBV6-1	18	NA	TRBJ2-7	CASSGRGDWARLHDEQYF	TGTGCCAGCAGTGGGAGAGGGGACTGGGCCAGGCTACATGACGAGCAGTACTTC
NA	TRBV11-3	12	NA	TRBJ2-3	CASSGGGDTQYF	TGTGCCAGCAGCGGTGGGGGTGATACGCAGTATTTT
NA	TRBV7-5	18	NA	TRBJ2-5	CVRSFRLAGASYQETQYF	TGTGTCAGAAGCTTCCGACTAGCGGGAGCGTCGTACCAAGAGACCCAGTACTTC
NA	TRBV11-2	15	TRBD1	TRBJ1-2	CASSLTRQGHYGYTF	TGTGCCAGCAGCTTAACTAGACAGGGTCACTATGGCTACACCTTC
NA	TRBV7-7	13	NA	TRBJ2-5	CASSLRWGETQYF	TGTGCCAGCAGCTTAAGGTGGGGAGAGACCCAGTACTTC
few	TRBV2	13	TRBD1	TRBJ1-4	CASSEQGAEKLFF	TGTGCCAGCAGTGAACAGGGGGCGGAAAAACTGTTTTTT
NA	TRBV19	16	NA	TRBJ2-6	CASSPVRFSGANVLTF	TGTGCCAGTAGCCCCGTGAGGTTCTCTGGGGCCAACGTCCTGACTTTC
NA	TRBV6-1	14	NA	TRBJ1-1	CASSEMKEGFEAFF	TGTGCCAGCAGTGAAATGAAGGAGGGGTTTGAAGCTTTCTTT
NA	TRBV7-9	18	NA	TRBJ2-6	CASSLEGFSDAGANVLTF	TGTGCCAGCAGCTTAGAAGGCTTCTCTGATGCTGGGGCCAACGTCCTGACTTTC
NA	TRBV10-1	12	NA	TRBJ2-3	CASSYSTDTQYF	TGCGCCAGCTCCTATTCCACAGATACGCAGTATTTT
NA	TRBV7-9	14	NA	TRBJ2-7	CASSLTRGRHEQYF	TGTGCCAGCAGCTTAACCAGGGGACGGCACGAGCAGTACTTC
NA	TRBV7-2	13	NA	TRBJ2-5	CASSLGVGETQYF	TGTGCCAGCAGCTTAGGGGTTGGGGAGACCCAGTACTTC
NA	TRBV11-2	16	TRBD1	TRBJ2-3	CASSSGDSRDTDTQYF	TGTGCCAGCAGCTCCGGGGACAGTAGGGACACAGATACGCAGTATTTT
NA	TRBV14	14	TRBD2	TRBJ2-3	CASRLAGGQDTQYF	TGTGCCAGCCGACTAGCGGGGGGGCAGGATACGCAGTATTTT
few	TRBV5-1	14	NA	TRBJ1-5	CASSLGVWGQPQHF	TGCGCCAGCAGCTTGGGCGTGTGGGGTCAGCCCCAGCATTTT
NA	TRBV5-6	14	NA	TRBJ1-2	CASRPSGTGYGYTF	TGTGCCAGCAGGCCATCAGGGACTGGGTATGGCTACACCTTC
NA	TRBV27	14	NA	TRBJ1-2	CASSAADGVYGYTF	TGTGCCAGCAGCGCTGCCGACGGGGTCTATGGCTACACCTTC
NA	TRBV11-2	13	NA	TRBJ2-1	CASSYGMFREQFF	TGTGCCAGCAGCTACGGTATGTTTAGGGAGCAGTTCTTC
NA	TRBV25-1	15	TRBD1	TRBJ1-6	CASSGGTGENSPLHF	TGTGCCAGCAGTGGCGGGACAGGGGAAAATTCACCCCTCCACTTT
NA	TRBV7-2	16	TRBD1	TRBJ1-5	CASSFRGTYGNQPQHF	TGTGCCAGCAGCTTCAGGGGGACGTACGGCAATCAGCCCCAGCATTTT
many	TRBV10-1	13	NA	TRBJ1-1	CASRLQGGTEAFF	TGCGCCAGCAGATTACAGGGAGGAACTGAAGCTTTCTTT
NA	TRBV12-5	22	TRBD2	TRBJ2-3	CASGLYGKGLAGTKLSTDTQYF	TGTGCTAGTGGTTTGTACGGAAAGGGACTAGCGGGGACGAAACTTAGCACAGATACGCAGTATTTT
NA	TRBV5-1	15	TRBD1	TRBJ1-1	CASSLGQGGGAEAFF	TGCGCCAGCAGCTTGGGCCAGGGGGGCGGCGCTGAAGCTTTCTTT
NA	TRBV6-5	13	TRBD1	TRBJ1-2	CASRYTGEKGYTF	TGTGCCAGCAGGTACACAGGGGAAAAGGGCTACACCTTC
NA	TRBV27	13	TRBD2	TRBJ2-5	CASSRLAEETQYF	TGTGCCAGCAGTCGACTAGCGGAAGAGACCCAGTACTTC
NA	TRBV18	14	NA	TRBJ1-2	CASSPTAFNYGYTF	TGTGCCAGCTCACCGACAGCTTTTAACTATGGCTACACCTTC
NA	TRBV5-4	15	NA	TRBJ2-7	CASSFAGHGSYEQYF	TGTGCCAGCAGCTTCGCGGGACACGGATCCTACGAGCAGTACTTC
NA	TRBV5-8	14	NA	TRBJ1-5	CASSSRGGNQPQHF	TGTGCCAGCAGCTCAAGGGGTGGCAATCAGCCCCAGCATTTT
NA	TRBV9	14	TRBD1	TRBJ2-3	CASSVDRGQRPQYF	TGTGCCAGCAGCGTCGACAGGGGGCAACGCCCGCAGTATTTT
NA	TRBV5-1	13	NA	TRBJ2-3	CASSLGSTDTQYF	TGCGCCAGCAGCTTAGGCAGCACAGATACGCAGTATTTT
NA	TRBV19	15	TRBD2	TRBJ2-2	CASSTGQGGTGELFF	TGTGCCAGTAGTACCGGCCAGGGAGGGACCGGGGAGCTGTTTTTT